These 2 T cell receptor beta chains were sequenced from one sample in a study of human T cells and chemical hapten exposure. Researchers extracted total RNA from unfractionated whole blood. TCRdb re-analysed the 5' RACE reads in MiXCR, keeping a single row per CDR3 protein. Of tens of thousands of distinct CDR3 sequences in the sample, more than 7% were seen once. The receptors shown here come from a male donor in good health.

The chain recombines TRBV3-1 with TRBJ2-5; TRBD2 might be the D (5 bases). V dropped 1 base and J dropped 0 bases, with 15 bases sitting between them. The CDR3 is 17 residues long. In germline, CDR1 is LGHDT, CDR2 YNNKEL (reference sequence). The CDR3, as DNA: TGTGCCAGCAGCCAAGGAGAAGGACTTTCGTACCAAGAGACCCAGTACTTC. This encodes CASSQGEGLSYQETQYF.

This chain connects TRBV6-1 to TRBJ1-2, with a tentative D call TRBD1 (6 bases). The CDR3 is made up of 15 amino acids. CDR1 is MNHNS, CDR2 SASEGT, per germline. The V gene lost 1 base and the J gene lost 4 bases, with 13 bases spanning the gap. In nucleotides, the CDR3 is TGTGCCAGCAGTGAAGGTATGGGACACCTCTATGGCTACACCTTC. This gives the protein CASSEGMGHLYGYTF.